This T cell receptor beta chain was captured by sequencing in a study of cytomegalovirus exposure and HLA in healthy donors. Study-wide context: Counted in an early data release were about 85 million unique TCRs from HLA-typed donors. General observations from the study: The study labeled 150 to 200 TCR beta chains cytomegalovirus-associated. Across HLA loci, a later analysis found differing TCR association rates, with DRB1 most and HLA-C fewest. HLA allele associations emerged for fewer than 20,000 TCR beta sequences in a later analysis, at 0.05 false discovery rate.

As regards this clone: The antigen is undetermined.

The PCR used 60 Vbeta and 13 Jbeta primers. TCRdb's table, derived via immunoSEQ multiplex PCR, lists solely in-frame clones and lacks some. The repertoire has 200,000 to 250,000 clones, 70% to 80% of them found once; the top ten carry about 1.9%. The V end was cut by 4 bases, the J end by 8 bases, with 21 bases between. The CDR3 length is 16 residues. The germline V gene has CDR1 SGHDT and CDR2 YYEEEE. The V gene is TRBV5-6, the J gene TRBJ1-4; the D gene is possibly TRBD1 (6 bases). This TCR derives from a woman in her 30s in good health and CMV-seronegative. The specimen sequenced was PBMCs. This chain's CDR3 is CASSPFAGWGQEKLFF. For the CDR3, the DNA is TGTGCCAGCAGCCCATTCGCCGGGTGGGGGCAGGAAAAACTGTTTTTT.